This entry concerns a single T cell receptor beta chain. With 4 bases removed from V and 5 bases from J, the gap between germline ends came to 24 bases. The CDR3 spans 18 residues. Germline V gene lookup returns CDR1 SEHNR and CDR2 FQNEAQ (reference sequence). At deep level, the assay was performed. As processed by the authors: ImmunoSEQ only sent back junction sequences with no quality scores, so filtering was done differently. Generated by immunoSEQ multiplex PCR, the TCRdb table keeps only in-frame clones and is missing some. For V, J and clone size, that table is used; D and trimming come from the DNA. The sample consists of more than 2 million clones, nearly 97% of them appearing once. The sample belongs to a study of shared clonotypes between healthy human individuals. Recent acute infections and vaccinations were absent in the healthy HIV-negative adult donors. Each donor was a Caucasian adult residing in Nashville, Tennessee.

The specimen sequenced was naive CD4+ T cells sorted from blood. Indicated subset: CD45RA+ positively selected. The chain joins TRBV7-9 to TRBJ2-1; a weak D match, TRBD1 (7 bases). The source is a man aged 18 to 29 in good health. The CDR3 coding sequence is TGTGCCAGCAGCTCTAGGAGGGGGCGCCGCCTCGGTCACAATGAGCAGTTCTTC. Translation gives CASSSRRGRRLGHNEQFF. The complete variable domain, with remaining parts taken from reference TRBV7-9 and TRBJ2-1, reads DTGVSQNPRHKITKRGQNVTFRCDPISEHNRLYWYRQTLGQGPEFLTYFQNEAQLEKSRLLSDRFSAERPKGSFSTLEIQRTEQGDSAMYLCASSSRRGRRLGHNEQFFGPGTRLTVL.